This T cell receptor (beta chain) was recovered during a study of CD8 T cell repertoires and HIV-1 epitope variants. Produced via immunoSEQ multiplex PCR; TCRdb's table is partial and in-frame only. The sample shows over 90,000 clones, just under 75% of them seen only once. In germline, CDR1 is MNHEY, CDR2 SVGAGI. CDR3 length: 14 residues. Trimming took off 2 bases at V and 5 bases at J, with 10 bases between the two ends. The sample consisted of uncultured baseline CD8+ T cells from peripheral blood mononuclear cells (PBMCs). The TCR sequence derives from a male donor with HIV. This chain links TRBV6-5 with TRBJ2-1; D gene uncertain. In nucleotides, the CDR3 is TGTGCCAGCAGTTACGAGAGTAGGAACAATGAGCAGTTCTTC. Its protein is CASSYESRNNEQFF.